These 8 T cell receptor beta chains originate from one sample sequenced in a study of memory CD4+ T cells and cytomegalovirus serostatus (dated by TCRdb to the late 2010s). The library came from the immunoSEQ multiplex PCR assay. The clones in this table, taken by TCRdb from immuneACCESS, are in-frame only. Not every clone is retained; where verified, under half of the shortfall comes from an unresolved V gene, and the cause of the rest is unknown. This sample lists some 52,000 clones; roughly four fifths were detected once. Approximately 1.5% of the sample lies in the top ten. Single viable CD3+CD4+CD8-CD45RO+ cells were sorted as memory CD4+ T cells on a FACSAria II. The sample consisted of memory CD4+ T cells from blood. The receptors come from an adult in good health and CMV-seronegative.

The chain recombines TRBV4-3 with TRBJ2-1; 7 bases map to TRBD1. The CDR3 is 16 residues long. V dropped 0 bases and J dropped 7; count of bases not matched to a gene: 9. Germline values: CDR1 LGHNA, CDR2 YSLEER. CDR3 region: CASSQDGGGRGNEQFF. Written as DNA, the CDR3 is TGCGCCAGCAGCCAAGACGGTGGGGGCAGGGGGAATGAGCAGTTCTTC.

The chain joins TRBV5-4 to TRBJ2-5; the D gene is possibly TRBD1 (6 bases). Germline-derived CDR1 and CDR2 are SGHNT and YYREEE (reference sequence). V lost 2 bases and J lost 1, with 12 bases in between. The CDR3 length is 15 residues. CDR3 region: CASSFGLTGQETQYF. In DNA, the CDR3 is TGTGCCAGCAGCTTTGGTTTGACAGGCCAAGAGACCCAGTACTTC.

This chain connects TRBV28 to TRBJ2-3; D not resolved. The V and J ends lost 7 bases and 4 bases respectively, with 9 bases between them. The CDR3 is 12 amino acids. Germline CDR1 is MDHEN and CDR2 is SYDVKM. This CDR3 is CASTNGPDTQYF. DNA of the CDR3: TGTGCCAGCACCAACGGCCCAGATACGCAGTATTTT. Based on the CDR3 plus reference TRBV28 and TRBJ2-3, the full variable domain is DVKVTQSSRYLVKRTGEKVFLECVQDMDHENMFWYRQDPGLGLRLIYFSYDVKMKEKGDIPEGYSVSREKKERFSLILESASTNQTSMYLCASTNGPDTQYFGPGTRLTVL.

V is TRBV28 and J is TRBJ2-2; D is ambiguous. The germline CDR1 and CDR2 sequences are MDHEN and SYDVKM. The V and J ends lost 3 bases and 2 bases respectively, with 7 bases between them. This CDR3 contains 14 residues. CDR3 sequence (DNA): TGTGCCAGCAGTTTGGGCAGAAACACCGGGGAGCTGTTTTTT. It specifies CASSLGRNTGELFF. The full variable domain, with the rest looked up from reference TRBV28 and TRBJ2-2, is DVKVTQSSRYLVKRTGEKVFLECVQDMDHENMFWYRQDPGLGLRLIYFSYDVKMKEKGDIPEGYSVSREKKERFSLILESASTNQTSMYLCASSLGRNTGELFFGEGSRLTVL.

The V gene is TRBV9, the J gene TRBJ1-1; D not resolved. The CDR3 spans 14 residues. CDR1 and CDR2 (germline): SGDLS, YYNGEE. V gave up 3 bases and J gave up 2 bases, with 11 bases separating them. For the CDR3, the DNA is TGTGCCAGCAGCGAACAATGGGGAAACACTGAAGCTTTCTTT. It is translated as CASSEQWGNTEAFF.

This chain links TRBV7-8 with TRBJ2-1, with 10 bases matching TRBD2. The germline V gene has CDR1 SGHVS and CDR2 FQNEAQ. After removal of 5 bases from V and 7 bases from J, the junction contained 14 bases not matched to a gene. The CDR3 consists of 17 residues. The CDR3 reads CASSVSLERGGKNEQFF. The CDR3 DNA reads TGTGCCAGCAGCGTATCCCTGGAGCGGGGGGGCAAAAATGAGCAGTTCTTC. Full variable domain (rest looked up from reference TRBV7-8 and TRBJ2-1): GAGVSQSPRYKVAKRGQDVALRCDPISGHVSLFWYQQALGQGPEFLTYFQNEAQLDKSGLPSDRFFAERPEGSVSTLKIQRTQQEDSAVYLCASSVSLERGGKNEQFFGPGTRLTVL.

This chain connects TRBV9 to TRBJ1-2, with D maybe TRBD1 (6 bases). V lost 3 bases to trimming and J lost 3 bases, with 15 bases between them. The CDR3 totals 15 residues. From germline, CDR1 is SGDLS and CDR2 YYNGEE. The CDR3 loop is CASSGLGGRDYGYTF. CDR3 in DNA: TGTGCCAGCAGCGGGCTTGGGGGGCGCGACTATGGCTACACCTTC. Variable domain in full (rest from reference TRBV9 and TRBJ1-2): DSGVTQTPKHLITATGQRVTLRCSPRSGDLSVYWYQQSLDQGLQFLIQYYNGEERAKGNILERFSAQQFPDLHSELNLSSLELGDSALYFCASSGLGGRDYGYTFGSGTRLTVV.

Remarks on this clone: A junction end diverges from the germline sequence, so it may reflect a read error. V usage is TRBV7-6 and J usage is TRBJ2-3; TRBD2 aligns across 11 bases. This CDR3 is built from 15 residues. Germline CDR1 and CDR2: SGHVS and FNYEAQ. The CDR3 nucleotides are TGTGCCAGCAGTTTAGCGGGAGGGCGCACAGATACGCAGTATTTT. Translating it yields CASSLAGGRTDTQYF.